The 13 T cell receptor beta chains in this list originate from one sample, sequenced in a study of blood T cell repertoires in COVID-19. Libraries were prepared by immunoSEQ multiplex PCR; TCRdb keeps only in-frame clonotypes and omits some of them. The data contain 200,000 or so clones, approximately 90% of them singletons. Sequencing was carried out using PBMCs or T cells enriched from blood (not recorded which). All receptors derive from a woman aged 25-40 years who had recovered from COVID-19.

The chain uses TRBV24-1 and TRBJ2-3, with D hard to call. CDR1 KGHDR and CDR2 SFDVKD come from the germline V gene. CDR3 length: 12 amino acids. V was clipped by 5 bases and J by 3 bases, with 5 bases between them. The CDR3 nucleotides read TGTGCCACCAGTGCAAATACAGATACGCAGTATTTT. Its translation is CATSANTDTQYF.

This clone appeared a few times. This chain joins TRBV9 and TRBJ1-3; D is ambiguous. This CDR3 is 12 amino acids long. Trimming took 3 bases from V and 7 from J, leaving 8 bases between them. CDR1 is SGDLS and CDR2 is YYNGEE in the germline V gene. CDR3 in amino acids: CASSDISNTIYF. The CDR3 DNA reads TGTGCCAGCAGCGACATATCGAACACCATATATTTT. The whole variable domain, filled in from reference TRBV9 and TRBJ1-3, reads DSGVTQTPKHLITATGQRVTLRCSPRSGDLSVYWYQQSLDQGLQFLIQYYNGEERAKGNILERFSAQQFPDLHSELNLSSLELGDSALYFCASSDISNTIYFGEGSWLTVV.

The V call is TRBV11-2, the J call TRBJ2-3, with TRBD1 matching 7 bases. This CDR3 spans 14 amino acids. J lost 5 bases, V lost 6 bases, and 8 bases had no gene match. Germline V CDR1 and CDR2: SGHAT, FQNNGV. The CDR3 sequence is CASRDDRAGDTQYF. The CDR3 region has the DNA TGTGCCAGCAGGGACGACAGGGCTGGAGATACGCAGTATTTT.

This clone was detected only once. The chain has TRBV5-6 and TRBJ2-7; TRBD1 matches at 8 bases. The CDR3 spans 14 residues. Unmatched junction bases numbered 2, after V lost 1 base and J lost 2 bases. Germline loops: CDR1 SGHDT, CDR2 YYEEEE. The CDR3 here is CASSLLDRAYEQYF. DNA of the CDR3: TGTGCCAGCAGCTTGTTGGACAGGGCCTACGAGCAGTACTTC.

The chain combines TRBV6-5 with TRBJ1-2; D is possibly TRBD1 (6 bases). Between the trimmed V and J ends, which lost 9 bases and 0 bases, there was a span of 11 bases. CDR1 MNHEY and CDR2 SVGAGI come from the germline V gene. The CDR3 consists of 13 residues. In nucleotides, the CDR3 is TGTGCCAGTTCACAGGGAGCTAACTATGGCTACACCTTC. Translated, it gives CASSQGANYGYTF.

The chain combines TRBV4-3 with TRBJ2-1, with D possibly TRBD2 on 6 matching bases. The CDR3 is 15 amino acids. The V end lost 1 base, the J end lost 8 bases, and 15 bases lay between the germline ends. Per the germline V gene, CDR1 is LGHNA and CDR2 is YSLEER. The CDR3 region is CASSQALVGGYEQFF. The CDR3 DNA sequence: TGCGCCAGCAGCCAAGCGCTCGTTGGGGGGTATGAGCAGTTCTTC.

This clone was seen a single time. V gene TRBV21-1 combines with J gene TRBJ2-7; TRBD1, the table's D call, lacks a check against the DNA. TRBV21-1 is noted as a pseudogene. This CDR3 has 17 residues. This chain's CDR3 is CASIPKMRGQTIYEQYF. The DNA for the CDR3 is TGTGCCAGCATTCCAAAAATGCGGGGACAGACCATCTACGAGCAGTACTTC.

This clone has just one count. This sequence joins TRBV9 and TRBJ2-7; 9 nucleotides match TRBD2. The V segment lost 4 bases and the J segment 3 bases; nucleotides outside the gene matches: 17. Looked up from germline, CDR1 is SGDLS and CDR2 is YYNGEE. CDR3 size: 18 residues. The CDR3 DNA sequence: TGTGCCAGCAGCTTTAGCGACGGGCGGGGGGGGCCCCACTACGAGCAGTACTTC. This gives the protein CASSFSDGRGGPHYEQYF.

The chain employs TRBV27 and TRBJ2-4; D remains ambiguous. From germline, CDR1 is MNHEY and CDR2 SMNVEV (reference sequence). The CDR3 is 15 residues long. The V end lost 6 bases, the J end lost 1 base, and 13 bases lay between the germline ends. As DNA, the CDR3 is TGTGCCAGCAGCAGAAACCGGGTGGCCAAAAACATTCAGTACTTC. Translation: CASSRNRVAKNIQYF.

The chain is built from TRBV6-2 or TRBV6-3 and TRBJ1-4; 8 nucleotides agree with TRBD1. This CDR3 comprises 14 residues. Germline V CDR1 and CDR2: MNHEY, SVGEGT. V was clipped by 4 bases and J by 7 bases; unmatched bases: 5. The CDR3 region has the DNA TGTGCCAGCAGTTTCCGTGGACAGGGTGAAAAACTGTTTTTT. This gives the protein CASSFRGQGEKLFF.

V and J are TRBV9 and TRBJ2-1; 8 bases match TRBD2. There are 15 residues in the CDR3. The germline V gene encodes CDR1 SGDLS and CDR2 YYNGEE. Germline trimming cut 3 bases from V and 8 bases from J; bases unmatched to any gene: 10. Here the CDR3 reads CASSADGTSSDEQFF. CDR3 in DNA: TGTGCCAGCAGCGCCGACGGGACTAGTAGCGATGAGCAGTTCTTC.

The chain uses TRBV4-2 and TRBJ2-1, with 12 bases fitting TRBD2. The junction had 9 bases not matched to a gene; V was cut back by 1 base and J by 5 bases. The CDR3 runs 18 residues. Germline V gene sequence: CDR1 LGHNA, CDR2 YNFKEQ. The CDR3 spells CASSQASSGGAVHNEQFF. DNA of the CDR3: TGTGCCAGCAGCCAAGCCTCTAGCGGGGGGGCCGTACACAATGAGCAGTTCTTC.

The chain is built from TRBV9 and TRBJ2-7, with a tentative D call TRBD2 (5 bases). Germline CDR1 and CDR2: SGDLS and YYNGEE. The CDR3 totals 15 residues. Deletions cut 0 bases from V and 3 bases from J, with 13 bases between. CDR3 in DNA: TGTGCCAGCAGCGTAGTGAGAGCGGAGCGCTACGAGCAGTACTTC. Translated: CASSVVRAERYEQYF.